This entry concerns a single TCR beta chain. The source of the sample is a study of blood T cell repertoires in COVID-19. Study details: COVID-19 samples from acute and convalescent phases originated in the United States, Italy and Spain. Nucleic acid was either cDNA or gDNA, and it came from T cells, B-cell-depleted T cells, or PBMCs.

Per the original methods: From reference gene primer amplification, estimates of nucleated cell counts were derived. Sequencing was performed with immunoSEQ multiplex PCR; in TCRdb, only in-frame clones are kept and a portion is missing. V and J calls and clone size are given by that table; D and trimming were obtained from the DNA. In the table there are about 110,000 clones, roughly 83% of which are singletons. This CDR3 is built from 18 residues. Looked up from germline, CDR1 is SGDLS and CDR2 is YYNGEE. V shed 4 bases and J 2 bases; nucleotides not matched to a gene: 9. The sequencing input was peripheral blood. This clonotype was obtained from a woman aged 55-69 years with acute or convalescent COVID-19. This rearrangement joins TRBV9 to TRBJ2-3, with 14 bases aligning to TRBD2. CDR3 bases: TGTGCCAGCAGCCGTTCGGGACTAGCGGGAGTCCTCACAGATACGCAGTATTTT. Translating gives CASSRSGLAGVLTDTQYF.